This T cell receptor (beta chain) was captured in a study of shared clonotypes between healthy human individuals (dated by TCRdb to 2018 to 2020). For the study in its entirety: The cohort comprised two women and a few men aged 18 to 49 years. Each donor's leukapheresis produced roughly between about 0.8 and 10 billion PBMCs. To estimate repertoire size and how much clonotypes are shared between individuals, the study performed deep sequencing of blood TCR repertoires from a few healthy adults. To increase sequencing depth and limit assay-specific biases, different laboratories used diverse techniques to prepare libraries and sequence TCR repertoires. For each donor, three plates each were used for CD4 naive and CD4 memory, two plates were used for CD8 naive, and one plate was used for CD8 memory. Points the paper makes about the study in general: About 5% of naive CD4, 3% to 4% of naive CD8, approximately 2% of memory CD4, and more than 0.35% of memory CD8 clonotypes were shared across four donors. Pairwise subsampling indicated that sequencing depth was expected to affect the degree of clonotype sharing among donors. The genetic and exposure-history diversity represented was limited by the small number of donors. Sampling was limited to blood, and TCR repertoires in tissue likely differ from TCR repertoires in blood. Naive subsets generally had larger estimated clonotype richness than memory subsets did. Even with the large sequencing depth, rarefaction of the sorted-subset datasets indicated that sequencing was incomplete. Compared with non-shared clonotypes, the clonotypes found in all four sorted-subset donors had higher generation probabilities.

Using the deep immunoSEQ assay, TCR CDR3 regions were amplified from genomic DNA by multiplex PCR. Genomic DNA extracted from each cell subset was distributed evenly over all wells of several immunoSEQ 96-well plates, and each plate served as one replicate. For sorted subsets, about 200 ng genomic DNA, equal to some 30,000 T cell genomes, was loaded into each replicate PCR. The purified libraries were quantified using a Qubit 3.0 fluorometer, sized with a Bioanalyzer 2100, and then quantified again using the KAPA Library Quantification kit. Every immunoSEQ 96-well plate was sequenced on a separate single-read 150-cycle Illumina NextSeq 550 flow cell. The study's processing was this. Because the immunoSEQ output held only junctional sequences and lacked quality scores, the filtering could not match the filtering applied to full-length reads. To assign V/J genes and CDR3, sequences were annotated using PyIR, a Python wrapper for IgBLAST v1.9, with IMGT germline references. Any read was removed if the V/J assignment was weak (E-value above 1e-6), the CDR3 was missing, or the read contained stop codons, out-of-frame junctions, or ambiguous translated residues. V3J clonotypes were defined as sequences sharing an identical inferred V gene, J gene, and CDR3 amino acid sequence. Percentage overlap between repertoires was calculated by dividing the number of shared unique clonotypes by the size of the smaller repertoire. Richness of each repertoire was evaluated using RTK rarefaction, the Chao1 estimator, and Recon v2.1 estimates of unobserved clonotypes. Generation probabilities for all TCRbeta clonotypes obtained by the gDNA method from a handful of donors were computed using OLGA. The immuneACCESS repertoire file appears here via TCRdb, limited to in-frame rearrangements. These files lack a portion of the clones; in checked studies, under half of the deficit traces to unresolved V genes, and the cause of the others is not known. V, J and clone size were drawn from that table, and D and trimming were deduced from the DNA. For this sample there are about 1.9 million clones; about 94% appear just once. The ten most abundant clones make up about 1.7% of the sample.

The germline V gene yields MNHEY for CDR1 and SVGAGI for CDR2. Measured from the cysteine to the phenylalanine, the CDR3 is 15 residues long. Only the CDR3 DNA is retained, 45 bases long and in frame from the first base. V is shortened by 2 bases, J by 3 bases, and the region joining them spans 14 bases. CD8 naive samples were CD45RO-negative cells positively selected for CCR7, giving a CD45RA+CCR7+ population that excluded TemRA cells. Healthy HIV-negative adults with no recently reported acute infections or vaccinations were included as donors. Only Caucasian adults living in Nashville, Tennessee, USA were represented among the donors. After blood collection by leukapheresis, PBMCs were isolated using Ficoll-Histopaque density gradient centrifugation and then cryopreserved in the vapor phase of liquid nitrogen. Analytical flow cytometry was used to check the purity and quantity of each magnetically sorted T cell population. Genomic DNA was isolated from every sorted fraction and measured by UV absorbance on a Nanodrop 2000c.

Concerning this clone itself: Its antigen is unknown. No base quality values were provided; no much bigger clone lies one nucleotide off.

This TCR came from a man younger than 35 in good health. Some clones in this sample may be carry-over from other donors' samples. Sequencing input: naive CD8+ T cells from PBMCs. The sample's cell subset or site label is to be understood as: CD45RA+CCR7+. The rearrangement combines TRBV6-5 with TRBJ2-7; a tentative D match to TRBD1 spans 6 bases. The nucleotide sequence reads TGTGCCAGCAGTTACGGCCAGGGGACCCACTACGAGCAGTACTTC. Its amino acids are CASSYGQGTHYEQYF.